One sample yielded the 10 T cell receptor beta chains listed below, sequenced in a study of shared clonotypes between healthy human individuals. Naive CD8 isolation took CD45RO-negative cells positively selected for CCR7 and excluded terminally differentiated effector memory CD45RA+ cells. Libraries were prepared by immunoSEQ multiplex PCR; TCRdb keeps only in-frame clonotypes and omits some of them. The sample yields around 700,000 clones, about 91% seen once. What was sequenced was naive CD8+ T cells sorted from blood. These receptors all stem from a man aged 30 to 45 in good health.

This chain uses TRBV28 with TRBJ2-7, with D perhaps matching TRBD1 (6 bases). Trimming removed 6 bases at V and 2 bases at J, with 20 bases between. The CDR3 consists of 16 residues. The germline V gene encodes CDR1 MDHEN and CDR2 SYDVKM. CDR3 in amino acids: CASSSPQGRSPYEQYF. The DNA of the CDR3 is TGTGCCAGCAGCTCCCCCCAGGGGCGTAGCCCCTACGAGCAGTACTTC.

This sequence joins TRBV28 and TRBJ2-5, with D possibly matching TRBD1 (6 bases). Germline V gene data show CDR1 as MDHEN and CDR2 as SYDVKM. With 3 bases removed from V and 4 bases from J, the gap between germline ends came to 18 bases. The CDR3 sequence is 16 residues long. CDR3 loop: CASSFQGTGMRETQYF. The CDR3 DNA reads TGTGCCAGCAGTTTCCAAGGAACAGGGATGAGAGAGACCCAGTACTTC.

The chain has TRBV29-1 and TRBJ2-7, with a tentative D call TRBD1 (5 bases). The CDR3 is 15 amino acids. V was pared by 4 bases and J by 2 bases, with 18 bases between. Germline CDR1 reads SQVTM; CDR2 reads ANQGSEA. The CDR3 region is CSVVSGRNFPYEQYF. Here the CDR3 DNA reads TGCAGCGTTGTTTCAGGGCGGAACTTTCCCTACGAGCAGTACTTC.

This clone has only a few counts. The V and J genes are TRBV7-9 and TRBJ1-1; no reliable D call. Looked up from germline, CDR1 is SEHNR and CDR2 is FQNEAQ (reference sequence). The CDR3 runs 13 residues. V was pared by 5 bases and J by 4 bases, with 11 bases between. The CDR3 nucleotides read TGTGCCAGCAGCCCCGGATGGGGCACTGAAGCTTTCTTT. Translated, it gives CASSPGWGTEAFF.

The chain uses TRBV28 and TRBJ2-7; D is unclear. This CDR3 has 12 residues. V was pared by 3 bases and J by 3 bases, with 6 bases between. Per germline, CDR1 MDHEN and CDR2 SYDVKM. The CDR3 DNA sequence: TGTGCCAGCAGTTTCCCCAACTACGAGCAGTACTTC. It encodes CASSFPNYEQYF.

The genes are TRBV5-1 and TRBJ2-1, with TRBD2 matching 9 bases. Trimming at V came to 2 bases and at J to 4 bases, leaving 13 bases not matched to a gene. Germline V CDR1 and CDR2: SGHRS, YFSETQ. The CDR3 sequence is 18 residues long. CDR3 amino acids: CASSLRTPAGGPYNEQFF. CDR3 nucleotides: TGCGCCAGCAGCTTACGAACACCTGCGGGAGGGCCTTACAATGAGCAGTTCTTC.

The chain recombines TRBV19 with TRBJ1-5, with unresolved D. Between the trimmed V and J ends, which lost 7 bases and 3 bases, there was a span of 16 bases. The CDR3 has 15 residues. Germline CDR1 is LNHDA and CDR2 is SQIVND (reference sequence). For the CDR3, the DNA is TGTGCCAGTACCTCAATGTGGGGTTTCAATCAGCCCCAGCATTTT. As protein: CASTSMWGFNQPQHF.

The rearrangement links TRBV23-1 to TRBJ2-1; possibly TRBD1 for D (6 bases). TRBV23-1 is noted as an ORF with a role that remains uncertain. Deletions cut 2 bases from V and 4 bases from J, with 27 bases between. The CDR3 runs 20 residues. The chain's CDR3 is CASSQPRWGKAPRGYNEQFF. The CDR3 nucleotides are TGCGCCAGCAGTCAACCGCGCTGGGGGAAAGCACCGAGGGGGTACAATGAGCAGTTCTTC.

The chain links TRBV5-4 to TRBJ2-2, with D uncertain. V dropped 4 bases and J dropped 6 bases, with 7 bases sitting between them. The CDR3 has 12 amino acids. Germline V gives CDR1 SGHNT, CDR2 YYREEE (reference sequence). CDR3 sequence reads: CASSQESGELFF. The CDR3 DNA reads TGTGCCAGCAGCCAGGAGTCCGGGGAGCTGTTTTTT.

This clone was counted once. The rearrangement joins TRBV29-1 to TRBJ2-3; 12 bases align to TRBD2. The CDR3 spans 15 residues. Germline-derived CDR1 and CDR2 are SQVTM and ANQGSEA. With V trimmed by 8 bases and J by 3 bases, 9 bases remained unmatched. CDR3 sequence reads: CSPRLAGAWTDTQYF. The CDR3 bases are TGCAGCCCGAGACTAGCGGGAGCATGGACAGATACGCAGTATTTT.